This TCR beta chain came from a study of blood T cell repertoires in COVID-19. Study as a whole: Samples taken during acute and convalescent COVID-19 were collected in the United States, Italy and Spain.

The protocol was immunoSEQ multiplex PCR, while the TCRdb copy is restricted to in-frame clones and leaves out a portion. Found here are about 300,000 clones, about 87% of them singletons; the top ten hold 1% to 1.5%. The CDR3 length is 14 residues. CDR1 is KGHDR, CDR2 SFDVKD, per germline. V lost 3 bases and J lost 3; bases outside the gene matches: 2. V gene TRBV24-1 combines with J gene TRBJ2-7, with 9 bases that match TRBD1. The sample taken for sequencing was peripheral blood. The sequence was collected from a man between 70 and 80 years old with acute or convalescent COVID-19. The DNA for the CDR3 is TGTGCCACCAGTGATCCGGGACAGGGCTACGAGCAGTACTTC. Encoded protein: CATSDPGQGYEQYF.